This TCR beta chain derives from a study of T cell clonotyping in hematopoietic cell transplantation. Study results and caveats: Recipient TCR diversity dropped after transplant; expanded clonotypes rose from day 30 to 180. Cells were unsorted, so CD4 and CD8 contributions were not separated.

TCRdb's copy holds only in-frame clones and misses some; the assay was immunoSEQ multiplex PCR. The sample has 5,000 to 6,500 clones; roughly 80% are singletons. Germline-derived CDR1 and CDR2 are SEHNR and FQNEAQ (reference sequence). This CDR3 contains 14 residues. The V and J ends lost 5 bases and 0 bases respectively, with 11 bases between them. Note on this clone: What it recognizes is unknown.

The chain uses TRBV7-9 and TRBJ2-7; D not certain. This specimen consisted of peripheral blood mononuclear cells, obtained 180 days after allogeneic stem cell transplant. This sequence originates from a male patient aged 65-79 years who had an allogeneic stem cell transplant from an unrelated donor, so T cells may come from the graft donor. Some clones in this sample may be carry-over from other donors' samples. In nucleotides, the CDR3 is TGTGCCAGCAGCCGAACCGGGTCCTCCTACGAGCAGTACTTC. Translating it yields CASSRTGSSYEQYF.